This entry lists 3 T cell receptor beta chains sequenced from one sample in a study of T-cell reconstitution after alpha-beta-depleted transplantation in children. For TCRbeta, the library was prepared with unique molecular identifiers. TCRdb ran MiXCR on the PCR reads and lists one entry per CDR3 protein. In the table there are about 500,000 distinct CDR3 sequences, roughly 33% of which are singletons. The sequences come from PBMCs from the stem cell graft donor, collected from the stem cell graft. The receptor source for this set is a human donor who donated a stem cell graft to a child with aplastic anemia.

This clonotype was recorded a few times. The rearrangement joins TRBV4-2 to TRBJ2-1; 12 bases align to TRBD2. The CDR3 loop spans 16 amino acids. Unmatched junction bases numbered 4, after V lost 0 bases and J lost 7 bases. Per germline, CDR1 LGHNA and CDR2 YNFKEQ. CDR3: CASSQDRLAGVNEQFF. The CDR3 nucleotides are TGTGCCAGCAGCCAAGATCGACTAGCGGGAGTAAATGAGCAGTTCTTC.

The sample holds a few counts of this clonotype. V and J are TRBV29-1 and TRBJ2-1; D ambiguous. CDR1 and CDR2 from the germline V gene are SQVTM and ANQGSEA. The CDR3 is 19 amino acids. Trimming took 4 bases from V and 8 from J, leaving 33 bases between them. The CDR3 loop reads CSVGVLRPPGPSVAHEQFF. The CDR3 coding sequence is TGCAGCGTTGGAGTCTTGCGTCCTCCAGGCCCCAGCGTCGCACATGAGCAGTTCTTC.

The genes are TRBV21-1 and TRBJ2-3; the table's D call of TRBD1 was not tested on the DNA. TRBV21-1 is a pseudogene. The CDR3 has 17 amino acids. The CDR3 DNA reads TGTGCCAGCAGCATCCTTCCACAGGGGTCCACAAGGGATACGCAGTATTTT. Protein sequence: CASSILPQGSTRDTQYF.